The 27 T cell receptor beta chains in this list originate from one sample, sequenced in a study of long-term antiretroviral therapy in people with HIV. Investigators performed immunoSEQ version v3.0 at survey level. The repertoire was sequenced with immunoSEQ multiplex PCR; TCRdb's copy has only in-frame clones and lacks some. This table holds approximately 28,000 clones, about 90% found once. The starting material was unsorted PBMCs, obtained 2 years after starting antiretroviral therapy. Every receptor here comes from a man aged 50 to 59 with HIV.

The rearrangement joins TRBV2 to TRBJ1-4, with 10 positions matching TRBD1. This CDR3 is built from 15 residues. The ends lost 6 bases at V and 6 bases at J; junction bases unmatched: 7. Germline loops: CDR1 SNHLY, CDR2 FYNNEI. The CDR3 reads CASSVAGTGDEKLFF. As DNA, the CDR3 is TGTGCCAGCAGCGTTGCCGGGACAGGGGATGAAAAACTGTTTTTT.

A single count supports this clone. V and J are TRBV5-4 and TRBJ2-3; no clear D gene. V was trimmed by 4 bases and J by 0 bases, leaving 18 bases between them. The CDR3 is 17 residues long. Germline assignment: CDR1 SGHNT and CDR2 YYREEE (reference sequence). Here the CDR3 reads CASSASPFTDSTDTQYF. The CDR3 bases are TGTGCCAGCAGCGCGTCACCATTCACGGACAGCACAGATACGCAGTATTTT.

This chain links TRBV27 with TRBJ2-2, with D unresolved. With 3 bases removed from V and 1 base from J, the gap between germline ends came to 9 bases. This CDR3 has 15 residues. Germline CDR1 MNHEY, CDR2 SMNVEV (reference sequence). The CDR3 sequence: CASSFGAMNTGELFF. CDR3 nucleotide sequence: TGTGCCAGCAGTTTTGGCGCTATGAACACCGGGGAGCTGTTTTTT.

The genes are TRBV30 and TRBJ2-1; TRBD2 is a possible D gene (5 bases). The CDR3 has 12 amino acids. In germline, CDR1 is GTSNPN, CDR2 SVGIG (reference sequence). The V end was cut by 4 bases, the J end by 8 bases, with 12 bases between. CDR3 loop: CAWTEAGDEQFF. DNA for the CDR3: TGTGCCTGGACCGAGGCGGGCGATGAGCAGTTCTTC.

CDR3 sequence: CASRRTGHNNEQFF. CDR3 in DNA: TGTGCCAGCAGGAGGACAGGCCATAACAATGAGCAGTTCTTC. The V call is TRBV7-9, the J call TRBJ2-1; 7 positions agree with TRBD1. This CDR3 is built from 14 residues. CDR1 and CDR2 (germline): SEHNR, FQNEAQ (reference sequence). Trimming at V came to 6 bases and at J to 5 bases, leaving 7 bases not matched to a gene.

This sequence joins TRBV5-1 and TRBJ2-2; D uncertain. Trimming removed 0 bases from V and 0 bases from J, with 6 bases in between. The length of the CDR3 is 15 residues. Germline V gives CDR1 SGHRS, CDR2 YFSETQ. CDR3 in amino acids: CASSLVPANTGELFF. The CDR3 bases are TGCGCCAGCAGCTTGGTTCCCGCGAACACCGGGGAGCTGTTTTTT.

The table lists this clone with a few counts. The chain carries TRBV4-3 and TRBJ1-4, with a tentative D call TRBD1 (6 bases). The V and J ends lost 4 bases and 7 bases respectively, with 16 bases between them. CDR3 length equals 15 residues. The germline gives CDR1 LGHNA, CDR2 YSLEER. CDR3 loop: CASSPRGLGGEKLFF. The CDR3 DNA follows: TGCGCCAGCAGCCCACGGGGCCTAGGGGGTGAAAAACTGTTTTTT.

This clone appeared a single time. The chain has TRBV27 and TRBJ2-7; a possible D gene is TRBD2 (6 bases). V was shortened by 10 bases and J by 3 bases, with 19 bases between the two germline ends. The CDR3 loop spans 14 amino acids. CDR1 and CDR2 (germline): MNHEY, SMNVEV (reference sequence). CDR3 loop: CATIGGLTRYEQYF. For the CDR3, the DNA is TGTGCCACTATTGGGGGACTTACCCGCTACGAGCAGTACTTC.

The chain uses TRBV30 and TRBJ2-1; no reliable D call. Trimming left V 3 bases short and J 2 bases short, with 2 bases between. The germline V gene has CDR1 GTSNPN and CDR2 SVGIG (reference sequence). The CDR3 extends over 11 amino acids. The CDR3 is CAWSPYNEQFF. The DNA for the CDR3 is TGTGCCTGGAGCCCCTACAATGAGCAGTTCTTC.

In this sample, this clone turned up once. The chain uses TRBV29-1 and TRBJ2-1; D is ambiguous. The CDR3 has 12 residues. Germline-derived CDR1 and CDR2 are SQVTM and ANQGSEA. The V end was cut by 2 bases, the J end by 9 bases, with 11 bases between. The CDR3 region has the DNA TGCAGCGTTGAAAGGTCGGGTCGTGAGCAGTTCTTC. Translated, it gives CSVERSGREQFF.

The genes are TRBV11-2 and TRBJ1-1, with 10 bases aligning to TRBD1. This CDR3 has 15 amino acids. V shed 5 bases and J 6 bases; nucleotides not matched to a gene: 9. Per the germline V gene, CDR1 is SGHAT and CDR2 is FQNNGV. CDR3 sequence reads: CASSRWTGGVAEAFF. CDR3 nucleotide sequence: TGTGCCAGCAGCCGTTGGACAGGGGGTGTGGCTGAAGCTTTCTTT. Based on the CDR3 plus reference TRBV11-2 and TRBJ1-1, the full variable domain is EAGVAQSPRYKIIEKRQSVAFWCNPISGHATLYWYQQILGQGPKLLIQFQNNGVVDDSQLPKDRFSAERLKGVDSTLKIQPAKLEDSAVYLCASSRWTGGVAEAFFGQGTRLTVV.

This chain links TRBV5-6 with TRBJ2-7; TRBD1 aligns across 7 bases. Germline lookup yields CDR1 SGHDT and CDR2 YYEEEE. The length of the CDR3 is 14 residues. V lost 0 bases, J lost 3 bases, and 3 bases stayed unmatched. The CDR3: CASSLAGQRYEQYF. The CDR3 DNA is TGTGCCAGCAGCTTGGCGGGACAGCGCTACGAGCAGTACTTC.

This CDR3 reads CASSRGLGSNYGYTF. CDR3 in DNA: TGTGCCAGCAGCCGGGGGTTGGGATCCAACTATGGCTACACCTTC. The gene calls are TRBV6-5 and TRBJ1-2; tentative D call: TRBD1 (5 bases). This CDR3 spans 15 amino acids. Trimming took off 6 bases at V and 2 bases at J, with 16 bases between the two ends. Germline V CDR1 and CDR2: MNHEY, SVGAGI.

The rearrangement joins TRBV2 to TRBJ1-2; weak D call: TRBD1 (5 bases). The CDR3 contains 15 residues. The germline V gene has CDR1 SNHLY and CDR2 FYNNEI. Trimming pared 10 bases from V and 0 bases from J, leaving 18 bases between. The CDR3 sequence is CATSGRGAANYGYTF. The CDR3 DNA follows: TGTGCCACGTCGGGGCGGGGAGCGGCTAACTATGGCTACACCTTC. The full variable domain, rest sourced from reference TRBV2 and TRBJ1-2, is EPEVTQTPSHQVTQMGQEVILRCVPISNHLYFYWYRQILGQKVEFLVSFYNNEISEKSEIFDDQFSVERPDGSNFTLKIRSTKLEDSAMYFCATSGRGAANYGYTFGSGTRLTVV.

This sequence joins TRBV6-6 and TRBJ1-2; the D gene is possibly TRBD1 (6 bases). The CDR3 has 11 amino acids. The ends were cut back, 10 bases at V and 8 bases at J, with 14 bases in the middle. The germline V gene encodes CDR1 MNHNY and CDR2 SVGAGI (reference sequence). The CDR3 loop is CATRRGVGYTF. The CDR3 nucleotides are TGTGCCACCCGTAGGGGGGTCGGCTACACCTTC.

The gene calls are TRBV25-1 and TRBJ1-3; no definite D call. Germline V lookup: CDR1 MGHDK, CDR2 SYGVNS. V gave up 3 bases and J gave up 2 bases, with 8 bases separating them. CDR3 length: 14 residues. The CDR3 sequence is CASSEAGTGNTIYF. CDR3 in DNA: TGTGCCAGCAGTGAGGCGGGCACTGGAAACACCATATATTTT.

This clone was found a few times. V gene TRBV19 combines with J gene TRBJ2-7; 11 bases line up with TRBD1. V shed 5 bases and J 4 bases; nucleotides not matched to a gene: 4. The CDR3 is made up of 14 amino acids. In germline, CDR1 is LNHDA, CDR2 SQIVND (reference sequence). This CDR3 reads CASSLDRGPYEQYF. Written as DNA, the CDR3 is TGTGCCAGTAGTTTGGACAGGGGGCCGTACGAGCAGTACTTC. The whole variable domain, filled in from reference TRBV19 and TRBJ2-7, reads DGGITQSPKYLFRKEGQNVTLSCEQNLNHDAMYWYRQDPGQGLRLIYYSQIVNDFQKGDIAEGYSVSREKKESFPLTVTSAQKNPTAFYLCASSLDRGPYEQYFGPGTRLTVT.

The rearrangement links TRBV30 to TRBJ1-3; D gene ambiguous. Trimming pared 4 bases from V and 0 bases from J, leaving 4 bases between. The CDR3 totals 12 residues. Per germline, CDR1 GTSNPN and CDR2 SVGIG (reference sequence). For the CDR3, the DNA is TGTGCCTGGATGCCCTCTGGAAACACCATATATTTT. Protein product: CAWMPSGNTIYF.

The V gene is TRBV5-1, the J gene TRBJ2-2; the match to TRBD1 covers 10 bases. V shed 0 bases and J 2 bases; nucleotides not matched to a gene: 7. This CDR3 has 18 amino acids. Germline CDR1 SGHRS, CDR2 YFSETQ. This CDR3 is CASSLGRDRGLNTGELFF. The CDR3 bases are TGCGCCAGCAGCTTGGGTCGGGACAGGGGTTTAAACACCGGGGAGCTGTTTTTT.

This clone showed up just once. The J gene is TRBJ1-6, the V gene TRBV5-4, with 7 positions matching TRBD1. The CDR3 runs 19 residues. Losses at the gene ends were 2 bases for V and 5 bases for J; bases not matched to a gene: 16. CDR1 and CDR2 from the germline V gene are SGHNT and YYREEE (reference sequence). The CDR3 coding sequence is TGTGCCAGCAGCTTCACCGGGACAGACCCCAGGAGCCATAATTCACCCCTCCACTTT. As protein: CASSFTGTDPRSHNSPLHF.

The chain recombines TRBV6-5 with TRBJ1-5; unclear D gene. V lost 2 bases and J 1 base, leaving 6 bases between the germline ends. This CDR3 is built from 14 residues. CDR1 and CDR2 from the germline V gene are MNHEY and SVGAGI. The CDR3 loop reads CASSYTGSNQPQHF. Here the CDR3 DNA reads TGTGCCAGCAGTTACACGGGGAGCAATCAGCCCCAGCATTTT.

The chain has TRBV28 and TRBJ2-1, with D uncertain. This CDR3 has 11 amino acids. Germline V CDR1 and CDR2: MDHEN, SYDVKM. Trimming removed 6 bases from V and 8 bases from J, with 8 bases in between. The CDR3 DNA reads as TGTGCCAGCAGCCCTAGTTATGAGCAGTTCTTC. It specifies CASSPSYEQFF.

The chain recombines TRBV19 with TRBJ2-7; 7 nucleotides align to TRBD1. The CDR3 has 15 residues. Germline V gene lookup returns CDR1 LNHDA and CDR2 SQIVND (reference sequence). J lost 2 bases, V lost 5 bases, and 9 bases had no gene match. CDR3 in amino acids: CASSPETGSTYEQYF. The DNA for the CDR3 is TGTGCCAGTAGTCCAGAGACAGGGAGTACCTACGAGCAGTACTTC. Drawing the rest from reference TRBV19 and TRBJ2-7, the complete variable domain is DGGITQSPKYLFRKEGQNVTLSCEQNLNHDAMYWYRQDPGQGLRLIYYSQIVNDFQKGDIAEGYSVSREKKESFPLTVTSAQKNPTAFYLCASSPETGSTYEQYFGPGTRLTVT.

The chain carries TRBV10-3 and TRBJ2-7; 9 bases fit TRBD2. The germline V gene encodes CDR1 ENHRY and CDR2 SYGVKD. The CDR3 covers 14 residues. The ends lost 5 bases at V and 4 bases at J; junction bases unmatched: 6. DNA for the CDR3: TGTGCCATCAGTTTAGCGGGAGACGCTTACGAGCAGTACTTC. Amino acid sequence: CAISLAGDAYEQYF.

This chain links TRBV9 with TRBJ2-2; D might be TRBD2 (6 bases). With 0 bases removed from V and 6 bases from J, the gap between germline ends came to 6 bases. The CDR3 is 13 residues long. CDR1 is SGDLS and CDR2 is YYNGEE in the germline V gene. The CDR3 loop reads CASSVGGAGELFF. For the CDR3, the DNA is TGTGCCAGCAGCGTAGGCGGGGCCGGGGAGCTGTTTTTT.

This clone was seen just once. J is TRBJ1-5 and V is TRBV18; D might be TRBD1 (5 bases). CDR1 and CDR2 from the germline V gene are KGHSH and LQKENI. The CDR3 contains 16 residues. V dropped 6 bases and J dropped 1 base, with 16 bases sitting between them. The CDR3 DNA reads TGTGCCAGCTCCCCCGATGATCAGGGAAGCAATCAGCCCCAGCATTTT. Encoded protein: CASSPDDQGSNQPQHF.

This chain uses TRBV5-1 with TRBJ1-1; D gene ambiguous. The V gene lost 0 bases and the J gene lost 0 bases, with 9 bases spanning the gap. Germline V gene data show CDR1 as SGHRS and CDR2 as YFSETQ. The CDR3 has 15 residues. The CDR3 region has the DNA TGCGCCAGCAGCTTGGCGGACGTAATGAACACTGAAGCTTTCTTT. Protein: CASSLADVMNTEAFF. Full variable domain (remainder filled in from reference TRBV5-1 and TRBJ1-1): KAGVTQTPRYLIKTRGQQVTLSCSPISGHRSVSWYQQTPGQGLQFLFEYFSETQRNKGNFPGRFSGRQFSNSRSEMNVSTLELGDSALYLCASSLADVMNTEAFFGQGTRLTVV.